The 2 T cell receptor beta chains presented below share a single source sample, sequenced in a study of T-cell reconstitution after alpha-beta-depleted transplantation in children. A TCRbeta library incorporating unique molecular identifiers was prepared. TCRdb ran MiXCR on the PCR reads and lists one entry per CDR3 protein. The sample records a few hundred thousand distinct CDR3 sequences, around 9.9% being singletons. The source material was PBMCs from the stem cell graft donor, sampled from the stem cell graft. The receptors come from a human donor who donated a stem cell graft to a child with acute myeloid leukemia.

This clonotype has more than one count but fewer than ten. The genes are TRBV3-1 and TRBJ1-3; D not certain. V lost 0 bases to trimming and J lost 2 bases, with 11 bases between them. This CDR3 spans 16 amino acids. The germline gives CDR1 LGHDT, CDR2 YNNKEL (reference sequence). The CDR3 region has the DNA TGTGCCAGCAGCCAAGACGGTTCCCTGCCTGGAAACACCATATATTTT. Its protein product is CASSQDGSLPGNTIYF.

The chain joins TRBV10-3 to TRBJ2-2, with D perhaps TRBD2 (6 bases). Germline V gene data show CDR1 as ENHRY and CDR2 as SYGVKD. Trimming pared 11 bases from V and 1 base from J, leaving 20 bases between. This CDR3 has 16 amino acids. CDR3 residues: CASRGGAGGNTGELFF. The CDR3 DNA follows: TGTGCCTCGAGAGGAGGGGCCGGGGGGAACACCGGGGAGCTGTTTTTT.